This is a list of T cell receptor beta chains from one sample in a study of blood T cell repertoires in COVID-19. Data came from immunoSEQ multiplex PCR; TCRdb stores just in-frame clones and leaves some out. The table has roughly 200,000 clones, roughly 87% seen once. Sequenced input: PBMCs or T cells enriched from blood (not recorded which). The source of these receptors is a man aged 18 to 30 with acute COVID-19. Both conserved end residues are part of each CDR3. Fields, in order: D gene, J gene, clone size, V gene, CDR3 DNA, CDR3 protein. D genes are given only for firm matches. Clone size is stated in some rows and not others, as once, few, many or a class when expanded.

D: NA
J: TRBJ2-7
size: NA
V: TRBV5-1
DNA: TGCGCCAGCAGCTTTGGTAACAGGGATTCATACGAGCAGTACTTC
CDR3: CASSFGNRDSYEQYF

D: NA
J: TRBJ2-2
size: NA
V: TRBV29-1
DNA: TGCAGCGTGGGGACGGGAGCGAACACCGGGGAGCTGTTTTTT
CDR3: CSVGTGANTGELFF

D: NA
J: TRBJ1-4
size: NA
V: TRBV5-1
DNA: TGCGCCAGCAGAGCAGGGGATAAGGGTAATGAAAAACTGTTTTTT
CDR3: CASRAGDKGNEKLFF

D: TRBD1
J: TRBJ1-1
size: NA
V: TRBV5-1
DNA: TGCGCCAGCAGCTTACAGGGGGACACTGAAGCTTTCTTT
CDR3: CASSLQGDTEAFF

D: TRBD1
J: TRBJ1-4
size: few
V: TRBV9
DNA: TGTGCCAGCAGCGCGACAGGGGCAAATGAAAAACTGTTTTTT
CDR3: CASSATGANEKLFF

D: TRBD1
J: TRBJ1-4
size: NA
V: TRBV4-1
DNA: TGCGCCAGCAGCCCAACCGCCGGGACAGGGGGCTTCAATGAAAAACTGTTTTTT
CDR3: CASSPTAGTGGFNEKLFF

D: NA
J: TRBJ2-7
size: NA
V: TRBV5-8
DNA: TGTGCCAGCAGCTCCTTGTTAGCGGCCTACGAGCAGTACTTC
CDR3: CASSSLLAAYEQYF

D: TRBD1
J: TRBJ1-1
size: NA
V: TRBV12-3/TRBV12-4
DNA: TGTGCCAGCAGTTTGGGCAGGGGGACTGAAGCTTTCTTT
CDR3: CASSLGRGTEAFF

D: TRBD1
J: TRBJ2-3
size: NA
V: TRBV3-1/TRBV3-2
DNA: TGTGCCAGCAGCCAAGTGAAGGACAGGGGGCGGACAGATACGCAGTATTTT
CDR3: CASSQVKDRGRTDTQYF

D: TRBD1
J: TRBJ2-2
size: NA
V: TRBV5-1
DNA: TGCGCCAGCAGCCGGGACAGGATCGAAGCCGGGGAGCTGTTTTTT
CDR3: CASSRDRIEAGELFF

D: TRBD1
J: TRBJ1-1
size: NA
V: TRBV28
DNA: TGTGCCAGCAGTTTATGGATTGGGGACAGCCTCGAGGCTTTCTTT
CDR3: CASSLWIGDSLEAFF

D: TRBD1
J: TRBJ1-2
size: NA
V: TRBV5-1
DNA: TGCGCCAGCAGCTTGTCAGGACAGGGGCTGAACTATGGCTACACCTTC
CDR3: CASSLSGQGLNYGYTF

D: TRBD2
J: TRBJ2-1
size: NA
V: TRBV27
DNA: TGTGCCAGCAGTCGGACTAGCCGTAACAATGAGCAGTTCTTC
CDR3: CASSRTSRNNEQFF

D: TRBD1
J: TRBJ1-6
size: NA
V: TRBV2
DNA: TGTGCCAGCAATCTTGGGACAGGGAGTCTAACCCTCCACTTT
CDR3: CASNLGTGSLTLHF

D: TRBD2
J: TRBJ2-2
size: few
V: TRBV5-4
DNA: TGTGCCAGCAGCGCAGCGACTAGCGGGACCGGGGAGCTGTTTTTT
CDR3: CASSAATSGTGELFF

D: TRBD1
J: TRBJ1-2
size: NA
V: TRBV15
DNA: TGTGCCACCAGCAGAGCCGGGACAGAGAACTATGGCTACACCTTC
CDR3: CATSRAGTENYGYTF

D: NA
J: TRBJ2-1
size: NA
V: TRBV7-3
DNA: TGTGCCAGCAGCGCAGGTCGGGAGCAGTTCTTC
CDR3: CASSAGREQFF

D: NA
J: TRBJ2-1
size: NA
V: TRBV29-1
DNA: TGCAGCGTACTACAGGGCAATGAGCAGTTCTTC
CDR3: CSVLQGNEQFF

D: TRBD1
J: TRBJ1-5
size: NA
V: TRBV19
DNA: TGTGCCAGTAGCACCCGGGACAGCGATCAGCCCCAGCATTTT
CDR3: CASSTRDSDQPQHF

D: TRBD1
J: TRBJ1-1
size: NA
V: TRBV7-9
DNA: TGTGCCAGCAGCATGACAGGGGGCGGTGAAGCTTTCTTT
CDR3: CASSMTGGGEAFF

D: NA
J: TRBJ1-6
size: NA
V: TRBV4-2
DNA: TGTGCCAGCAGCCAAGGGGAGGCTTCACCCCTCCACTTT
CDR3: CASSQGEASPLHF

D: TRBD1
J: TRBJ2-5
size: many
V: TRBV5-4
DNA: TGTGCCAGCAGCTTACAGGGGGTCGCGGAGACCCAGTACTTC
CDR3: CASSLQGVAETQYF

D: NA
J: TRBJ2-7
size: NA
V: TRBV6-5
DNA: TGTGCCAGCAGTTACTCGTCAGGAACCTACGAGCAGTACTTC
CDR3: CASSYSSGTYEQYF

D: NA
J: TRBJ1-5
size: NA
V: TRBV3-1/TRBV3-2
DNA: TGTGCCAGCAGCCAAGGTTTTGGGGGCGCAAAGGGCAATCAGCCCCAGCATTTT
CDR3: CASSQGFGGAKGNQPQHF

D: TRBD2
J: TRBJ2-2
size: NA
V: TRBV30
DNA: TGTGCCTGGAGACCACTAGCGGGCCTCACCGGGGAGCTGTTTTTT
CDR3: CAWRPLAGLTGELFF

D: NA
J: TRBJ1-3
size: NA
V: TRBV27
DNA: TGTGCCAGCTTCCCCGGGTTATCTGGAAACACCATATATTTT
CDR3: CASFPGLSGNTIYF

D: TRBD2
J: TRBJ2-1
size: NA
V: TRBV4-2
DNA: TGTGCCAGCAGCCAAGAAGGTATGGTAGCGGGAGGGGGCTACAATGAGCAGTTCTTC
CDR3: CASSQEGMVAGGGYNEQFF

D: NA
J: TRBJ2-5
size: NA
V: TRBV6-1
DNA: TGTGCCAGCAGTGACCGCGGGACGCGTTGGGGCAAGCAAGAGACCCAGTACTTC
CDR3: CASSDRGTRWGKQETQYF

D: NA
J: TRBJ2-1
size: NA
V: TRBV3-1/TRBV3-2
DNA: TGTGCCAGCAGCCAAGAAGCGCGGCCCTACAATGAGCAGTTCTTC
CDR3: CASSQEARPYNEQFF

D: TRBD2
J: TRBJ2-7
size: NA
V: TRBV29-1
DNA: TGCAGCGTTGGCATAAGCGGGAGCTCCTACGAGCAGTACTTC
CDR3: CSVGISGSSYEQYF

D: TRBD1
J: TRBJ2-2
size: NA
V: TRBV18
DNA: TGTGCCAGCTCTGATGTCCGAGGACAGGGAATCGGGGAGCTGTTTTTT
CDR3: CASSDVRGQGIGELFF

D: NA
J: TRBJ1-2
size: NA
V: TRBV5-5
DNA: TGTGCCAGCAGCTTGTCTAGGACACCGAAGGACTATGGCTACACCTTC
CDR3: CASSLSRTPKDYGYTF

D: NA
J: TRBJ2-1
size: once
V: TRBV7-9
DNA: TGTGCCAGCAGCTTGGTAGAGGGGGATTACAATGAGCAGTTCTTC
CDR3: CASSLVEGDYNEQFF

D: NA
J: TRBJ1-1
size: few
V: TRBV18
DNA: TGTGCCAGCTCACCACGGTCCGGTGGGAACACTGAAGCTTTCTTT
CDR3: CASSPRSGGNTEAFF

D: TRBD1
J: TRBJ1-2
size: once
V: TRBV6-5
DNA: TGTGCCAGCGGGACAGGGGGCGAGAGCGGCTACACCTTC
CDR3: CASGTGGESGYTF

D: NA
J: TRBJ2-3
size: NA
V: TRBV19
DNA: TGTGCCAGTAGTATAGGGCCAGGGGGCACAGATACGCAGTATTTT
CDR3: CASSIGPGGTDTQYF

D: NA
J: TRBJ1-2
size: once
V: TRBV29-1
DNA: TGCACCACTCAATCAGTTACTTGGGGGGAGACTAACTATGGCTACACCTTC
CDR3: CTTQSVTWGETNYGYTF

D: NA
J: TRBJ1-4
size: NA
V: TRBV9
DNA: TGTGCCAGCAGCGACAGGCTAACTAATGAAAAACTGTTTTTT
CDR3: CASSDRLTNEKLFF

D: TRBD1
J: TRBJ2-7
size: NA
V: TRBV14
DNA: TGTGCCAGCAGCATGGGACAGGGGACCTACGAGCAGTACTTC
CDR3: CASSMGQGTYEQYF

D: TRBD1
J: TRBJ1-1
size: NA
V: TRBV5-5
DNA: TGTGCCAGCAGCTTGATGACAGGGGGAACTGAAGCTTTCTTT
CDR3: CASSLMTGGTEAFF